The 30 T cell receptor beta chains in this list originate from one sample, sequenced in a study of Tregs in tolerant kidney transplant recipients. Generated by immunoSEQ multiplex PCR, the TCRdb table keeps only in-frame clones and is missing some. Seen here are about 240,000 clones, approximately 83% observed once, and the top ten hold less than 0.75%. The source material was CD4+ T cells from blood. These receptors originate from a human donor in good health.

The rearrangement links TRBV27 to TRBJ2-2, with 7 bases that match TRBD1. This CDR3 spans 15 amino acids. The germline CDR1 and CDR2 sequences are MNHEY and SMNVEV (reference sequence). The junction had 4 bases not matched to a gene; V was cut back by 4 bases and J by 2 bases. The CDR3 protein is CASSSDRVNTGELFF. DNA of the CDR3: TGTGCCAGCAGTTCAGACAGGGTCAACACCGGGGAGCTGTTTTTT.

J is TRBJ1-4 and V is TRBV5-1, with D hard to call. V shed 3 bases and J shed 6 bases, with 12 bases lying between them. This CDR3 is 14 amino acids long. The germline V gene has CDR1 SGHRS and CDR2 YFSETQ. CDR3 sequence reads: CASSYHYRDEKLFF. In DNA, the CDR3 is TGCGCCAGCAGCTACCATTATAGGGATGAAAAACTGTTTTTT.

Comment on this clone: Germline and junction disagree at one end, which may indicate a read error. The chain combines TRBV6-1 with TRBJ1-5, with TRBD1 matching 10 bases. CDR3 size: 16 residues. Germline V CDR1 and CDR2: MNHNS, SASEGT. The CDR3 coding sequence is TGTGCCAGCAGTGAGAGACAGGGGGCGGGCAACCAGCCCCAGCATTTT. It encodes CASSERQGAGNQPQHF.

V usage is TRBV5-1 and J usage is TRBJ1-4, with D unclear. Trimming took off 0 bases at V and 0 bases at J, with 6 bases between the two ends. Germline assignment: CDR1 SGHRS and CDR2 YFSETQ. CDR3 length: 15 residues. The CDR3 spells CASSLEPSTNEKLFF. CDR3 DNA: TGCGCCAGCAGCTTGGAACCCTCAACTAATGAAAAACTGTTTTTT. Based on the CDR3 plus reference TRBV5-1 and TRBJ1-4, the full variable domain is KAGVTQTPRYLIKTRGQQVTLSCSPISGHRSVSWYQQTPGQGLQFLFEYFSETQRNKGNFPGRFSGRQFSNSRSEMNVSTLELGDSALYLCASSLEPSTNEKLFFGSGTQLSVL.

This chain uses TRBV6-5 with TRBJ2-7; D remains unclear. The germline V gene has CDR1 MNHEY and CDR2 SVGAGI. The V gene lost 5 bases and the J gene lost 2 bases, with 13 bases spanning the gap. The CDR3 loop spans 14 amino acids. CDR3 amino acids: CASSATDGTYEQYF. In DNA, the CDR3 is TGTGCCAGCAGTGCAACGGACGGTACCTACGAGCAGTACTTC.

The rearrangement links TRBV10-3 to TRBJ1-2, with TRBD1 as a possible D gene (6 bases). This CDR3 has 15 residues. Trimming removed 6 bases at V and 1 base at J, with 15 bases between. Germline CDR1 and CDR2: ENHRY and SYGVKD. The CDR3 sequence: CAIRGGSGNNYGYTF. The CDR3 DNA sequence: TGTGCCATCAGAGGGGGGTCCGGGAATAACTATGGCTACACCTTC.

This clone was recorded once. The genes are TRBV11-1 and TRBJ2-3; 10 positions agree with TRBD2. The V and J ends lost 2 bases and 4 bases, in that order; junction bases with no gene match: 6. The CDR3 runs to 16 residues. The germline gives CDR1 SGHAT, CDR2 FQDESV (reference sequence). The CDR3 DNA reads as TGTGCCAGCAGCTTACGAGCGGGGGGGCAATCAGATACGCAGTATTTT. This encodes CASSLRAGGQSDTQYF.

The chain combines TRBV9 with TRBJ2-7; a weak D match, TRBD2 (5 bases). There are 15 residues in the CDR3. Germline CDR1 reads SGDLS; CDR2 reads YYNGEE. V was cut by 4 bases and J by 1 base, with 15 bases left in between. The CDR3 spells CASSPRGTGSYEQYF. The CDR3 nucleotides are TGTGCCAGCAGCCCCCGGGGTACGGGATCCTACGAGCAGTACTTC.

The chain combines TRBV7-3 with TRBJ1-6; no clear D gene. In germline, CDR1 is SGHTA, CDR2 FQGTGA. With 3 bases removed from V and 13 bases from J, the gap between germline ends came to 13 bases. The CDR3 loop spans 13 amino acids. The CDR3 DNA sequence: TGTGCCAGCAGCTTGAACTCGGTATTGCCCCTCCACTTT. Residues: CASSLNSVLPLHF.

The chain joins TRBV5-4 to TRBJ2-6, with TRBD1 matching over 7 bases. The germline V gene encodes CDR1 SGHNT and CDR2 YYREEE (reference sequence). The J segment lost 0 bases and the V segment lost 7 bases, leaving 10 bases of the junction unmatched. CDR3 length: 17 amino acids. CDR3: CASFRDSLLSGANVLTF. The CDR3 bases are TGTGCCAGCTTCCGGGACAGTCTCCTCTCTGGGGCCAACGTCCTGACTTTC. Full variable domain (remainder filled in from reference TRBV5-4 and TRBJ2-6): ETGVTQSPTHLIKTRGQQVTLRCSSQSGHNTVSWYQQALGQGPQFIFQYYREEENGRGNFPPRFSGLQFPNYSSELNVNALELDDSALYLCASFRDSLLSGANVLTFGAGSRLTVL.

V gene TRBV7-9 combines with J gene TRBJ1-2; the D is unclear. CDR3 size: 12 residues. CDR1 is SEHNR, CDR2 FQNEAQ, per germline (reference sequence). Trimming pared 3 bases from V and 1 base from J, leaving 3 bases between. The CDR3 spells CASSFNNYGYTF. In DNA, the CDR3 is TGTGCCAGCAGCTTTAATAACTATGGCTACACCTTC.

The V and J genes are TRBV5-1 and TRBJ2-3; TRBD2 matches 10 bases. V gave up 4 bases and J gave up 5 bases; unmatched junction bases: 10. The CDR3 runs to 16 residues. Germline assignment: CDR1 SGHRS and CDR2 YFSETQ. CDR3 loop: CASSPRTSGTGDTQYF. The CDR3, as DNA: TGCGCCAGCAGCCCGCGCACTAGCGGGACGGGAGATACGCAGTATTTT.

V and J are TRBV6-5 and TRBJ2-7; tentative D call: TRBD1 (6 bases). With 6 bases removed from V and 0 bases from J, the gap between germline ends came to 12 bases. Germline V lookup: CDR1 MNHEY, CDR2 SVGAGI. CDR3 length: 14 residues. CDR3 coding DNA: TGTGCCAGCAGAGGGACATTTCGCTCCTACGAGCAGTACTTC. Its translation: CASRGTFRSYEQYF.

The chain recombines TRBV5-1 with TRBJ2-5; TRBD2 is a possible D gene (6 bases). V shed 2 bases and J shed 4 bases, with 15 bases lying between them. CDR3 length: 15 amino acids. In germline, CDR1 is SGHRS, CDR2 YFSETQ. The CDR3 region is CASSFAGTQGETQYF. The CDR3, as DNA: TGCGCCAGCAGCTTCGCCGGGACTCAGGGAGAGACCCAGTACTTC.

The DNA of the CDR3 is TGTGCCAGCAGTTTATCCAGGACAGGGCTGCATAGCAATCAGCCCCAGCATTTT. Protein: CASSLSRTGLHSNQPQHF. The chain joins TRBV27 to TRBJ1-5; 8 positions agree with TRBD1. Germline CDR1 is MNHEY and CDR2 is SMNVEV (reference sequence). V gave up 0 bases and J gave up 0 bases; unmatched junction bases: 7. The CDR3 length is 18 residues.

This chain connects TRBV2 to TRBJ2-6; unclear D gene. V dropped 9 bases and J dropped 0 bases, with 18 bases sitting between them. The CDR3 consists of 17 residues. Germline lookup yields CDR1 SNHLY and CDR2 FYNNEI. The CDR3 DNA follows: TGTGCCAGTGTGAAGCTCCCTGGAAACTCTGGGGCCAACGTCCTGACTTTC. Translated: CASVKLPGNSGANVLTF.

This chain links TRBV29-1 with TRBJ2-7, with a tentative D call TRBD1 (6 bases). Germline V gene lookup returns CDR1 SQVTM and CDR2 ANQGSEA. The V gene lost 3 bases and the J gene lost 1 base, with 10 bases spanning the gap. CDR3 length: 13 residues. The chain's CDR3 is CSVEEDRSYEQYF. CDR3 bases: TGCAGCGTTGAGGAGGACAGATCCTACGAGCAGTACTTC.

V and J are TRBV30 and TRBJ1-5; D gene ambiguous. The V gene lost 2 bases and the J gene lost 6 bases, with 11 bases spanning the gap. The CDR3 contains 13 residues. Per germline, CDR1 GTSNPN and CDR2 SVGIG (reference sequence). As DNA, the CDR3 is TGTGCCTGGAGTATGGGTAAGGTTCAGCCCCAGCATTTT. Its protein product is CAWSMGKVQPQHF.

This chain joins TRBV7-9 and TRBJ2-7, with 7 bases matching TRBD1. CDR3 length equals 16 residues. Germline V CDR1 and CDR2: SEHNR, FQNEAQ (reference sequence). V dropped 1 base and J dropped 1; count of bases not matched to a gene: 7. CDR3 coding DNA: TGTGCCAGCAGCTTAGTATACGGGACAGATTCCTACGAGCAGTACTTC. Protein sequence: CASSLVYGTDSYEQYF.

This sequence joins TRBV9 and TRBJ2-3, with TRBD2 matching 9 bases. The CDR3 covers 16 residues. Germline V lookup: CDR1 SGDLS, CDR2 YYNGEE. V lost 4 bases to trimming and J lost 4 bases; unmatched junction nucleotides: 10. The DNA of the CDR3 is TGTGCCAGCAGCCTCTTGGGCGGGGGGGCCGCAGATACGCAGTATTTT. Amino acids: CASSLLGGGAADTQYF.

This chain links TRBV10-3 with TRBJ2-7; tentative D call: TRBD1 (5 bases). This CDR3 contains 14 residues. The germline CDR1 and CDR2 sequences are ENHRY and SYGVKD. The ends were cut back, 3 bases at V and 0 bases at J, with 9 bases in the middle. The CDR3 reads CAISDPGNSYEQYF. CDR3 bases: TGTGCCATCAGTGATCCAGGGAACTCCTACGAGCAGTACTTC.

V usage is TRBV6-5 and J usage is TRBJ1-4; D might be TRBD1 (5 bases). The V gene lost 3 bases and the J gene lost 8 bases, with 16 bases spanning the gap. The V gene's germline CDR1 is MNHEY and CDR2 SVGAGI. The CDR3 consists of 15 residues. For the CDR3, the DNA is TGTGCCAGCAGTTATTATCGCGGGCGGGGGGAAAAACTGTTTTTT. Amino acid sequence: CASSYYRGRGEKLFF.

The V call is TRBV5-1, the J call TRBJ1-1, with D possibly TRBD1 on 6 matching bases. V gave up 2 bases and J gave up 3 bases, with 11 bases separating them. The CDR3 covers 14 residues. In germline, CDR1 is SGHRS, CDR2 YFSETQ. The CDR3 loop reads CASSLGGFDTEAFF. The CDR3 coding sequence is TGCGCCAGCAGCTTAGGGGGGTTCGACACTGAAGCTTTCTTT.

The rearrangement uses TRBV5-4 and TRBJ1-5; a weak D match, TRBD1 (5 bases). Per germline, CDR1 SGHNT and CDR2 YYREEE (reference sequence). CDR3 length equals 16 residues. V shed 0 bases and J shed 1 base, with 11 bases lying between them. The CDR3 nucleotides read TGTGCCAGCAGCTTGGGGGGGTCTTTGAGCAATCAGCCCCAGCATTTT. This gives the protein CASSLGGSLSNQPQHF.

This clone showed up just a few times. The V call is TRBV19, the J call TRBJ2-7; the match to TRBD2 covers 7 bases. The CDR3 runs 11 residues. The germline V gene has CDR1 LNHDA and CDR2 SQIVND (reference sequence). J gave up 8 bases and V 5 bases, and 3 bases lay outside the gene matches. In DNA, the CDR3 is TGTGCCAGTAGTCCCGGGACTAAGCAGTACTTC. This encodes CASSPGTKQYF. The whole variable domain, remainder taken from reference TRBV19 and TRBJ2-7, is DGGITQSPKYLFRKEGQNVTLSCEQNLNHDAMYWYRQDPGQGLRLIYYSQIVNDFQKGDIAEGYSVSREKKESFPLTVTSAQKNPTAFYLCASSPGTKQYFGPGTRLTVT.

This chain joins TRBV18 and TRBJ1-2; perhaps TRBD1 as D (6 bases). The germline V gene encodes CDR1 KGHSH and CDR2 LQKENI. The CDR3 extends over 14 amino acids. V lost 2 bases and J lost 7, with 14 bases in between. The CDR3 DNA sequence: TGTGCCAGCTCACCATCCTGGACAGAGGTTGGCTACACCTTC. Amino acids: CASSPSWTEVGYTF.

Here the CDR3 reads CASSLSLNTEAFF. For the CDR3, the DNA is TGTGCCAGCAGCTTAAGTTTGAACACTGAAGCTTTCTTT. This chain links TRBV11-1 with TRBJ1-1, with D hard to call. CDR1 and CDR2 (germline): SGHAT, FQDESV (reference sequence). The CDR3 has 13 amino acids. V gave up 2 bases and J gave up 0 bases, with 4 bases separating them. Full variable domain (missing parts from reference TRBV11-1 and TRBJ1-1): EAEVAQSPRYKITEKSQAVAFWCDPISGHATLYWYRQILGQGPELLVQFQDESVVDDSQLPKDRFSAERLKGVDSTLKIQPAELGDSAMYLCASSLSLNTEAFFGQGTRLTVV.

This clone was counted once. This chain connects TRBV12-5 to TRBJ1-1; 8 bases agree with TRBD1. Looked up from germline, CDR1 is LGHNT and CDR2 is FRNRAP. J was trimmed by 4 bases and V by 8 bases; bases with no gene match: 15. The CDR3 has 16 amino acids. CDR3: CASTSVLSDRATEAFF. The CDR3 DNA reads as TGTGCTAGTACCTCGGTGTTATCGGACAGGGCCACTGAAGCTTTCTTT.

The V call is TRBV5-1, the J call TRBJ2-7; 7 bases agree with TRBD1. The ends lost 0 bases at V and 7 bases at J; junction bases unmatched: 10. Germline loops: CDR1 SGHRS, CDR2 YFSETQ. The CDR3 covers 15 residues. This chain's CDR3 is CASSLARTGISEQYF. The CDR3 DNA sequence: TGCGCCAGCAGCTTGGCTCGGACAGGCATTTCAGAGCAGTACTTC.

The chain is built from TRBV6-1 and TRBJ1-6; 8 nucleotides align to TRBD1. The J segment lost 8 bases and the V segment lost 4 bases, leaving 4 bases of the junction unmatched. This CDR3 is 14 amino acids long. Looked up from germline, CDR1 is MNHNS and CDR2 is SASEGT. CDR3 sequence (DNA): TGTGCCAGCAGTGTGGGACAGGCGGATTCACCCCTCCACTTT. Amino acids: CASSVGQADSPLHF.